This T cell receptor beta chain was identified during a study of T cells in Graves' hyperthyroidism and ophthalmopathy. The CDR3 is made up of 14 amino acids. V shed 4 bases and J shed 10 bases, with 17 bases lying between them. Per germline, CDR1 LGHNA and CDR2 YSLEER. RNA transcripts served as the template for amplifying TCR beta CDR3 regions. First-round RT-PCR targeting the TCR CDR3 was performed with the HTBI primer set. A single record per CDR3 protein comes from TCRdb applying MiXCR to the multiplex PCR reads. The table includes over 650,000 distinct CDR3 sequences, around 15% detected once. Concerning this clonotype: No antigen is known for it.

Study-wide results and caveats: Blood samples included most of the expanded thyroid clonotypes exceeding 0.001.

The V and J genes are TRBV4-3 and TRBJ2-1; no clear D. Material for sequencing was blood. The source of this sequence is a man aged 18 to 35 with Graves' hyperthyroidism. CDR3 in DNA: TGCGCCAGCAGCCTCGAGGTGTTACAATTCGAGCAGTTCTTC. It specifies CASSLEVLQFEQFF.